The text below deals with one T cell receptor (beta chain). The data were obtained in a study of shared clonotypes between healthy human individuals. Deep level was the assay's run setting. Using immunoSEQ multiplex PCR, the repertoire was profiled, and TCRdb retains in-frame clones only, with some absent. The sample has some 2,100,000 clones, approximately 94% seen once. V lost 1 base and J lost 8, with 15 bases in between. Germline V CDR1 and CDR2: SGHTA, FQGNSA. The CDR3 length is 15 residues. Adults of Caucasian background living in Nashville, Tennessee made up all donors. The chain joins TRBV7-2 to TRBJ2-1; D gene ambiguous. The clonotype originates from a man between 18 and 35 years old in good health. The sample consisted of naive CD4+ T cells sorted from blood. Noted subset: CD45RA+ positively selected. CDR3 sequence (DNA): TGTGCCAGCAGCTTAGATGGTAGTTCGCGAGATGAGCAGTTCTTC. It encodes CASSLDGSSRDEQFF.